Presented here are 20 T cell receptor beta chains from one specimen sequenced in a study of shared clonotypes between healthy human individuals. Some clones are missing from TCRdb's copy, which holds only in-frame ones; the method was immunoSEQ multiplex PCR. The repertoire holds 2 million to 2.5 million clones, with around 95% as singletons. The sequencing sample was made of naive CD4+ T cells sorted from blood. The subset here: CD45RA+ positively selected. The receptors were gathered from a young man in good health.

The genes are TRBV6-1 and TRBJ1-1; D gene unclear. CDR1 is MNHNS, CDR2 SASEGT, per germline. The CDR3 spans 12 residues. Trimming left V 1 base short and J 13 bases short, with 13 bases between. CDR3 bases: TGTGCCAGCAGTGAAGGGAGCTATCTGCTTTTCTTT. Translated: CASSEGSYLLFF.

In its sample, this clone was seen a few times. V usage is TRBV30 and J usage is TRBJ1-1; 7 nucleotides line up with TRBD1. Germline loops: CDR1 GTSNPN, CDR2 SVGIG (reference sequence). This CDR3 has 11 residues. The V segment lost 8 bases and the J segment 6 bases; nucleotides outside the gene matches: 6. This CDR3 is CAQRQGPEAFF. Written as DNA, the CDR3 is TGTGCCCAACGACAGGGTCCTGAAGCTTTCTTT.

The V and J genes are TRBV28 and TRBJ1-2; possibly TRBD1 for D (6 bases). The CDR3 runs to 15 residues. V was pared by 6 bases and J by 6 bases, with 20 bases between. The germline V gene encodes CDR1 MDHEN and CDR2 SYDVKM. CDR3 coding DNA: TGTGCCAGCAGGTTACCCCTTACAGGGATTCATGGCTACACCTTC. As protein: CASRLPLTGIHGYTF.

The chain recombines TRBV11-2 with TRBJ2-2; no definite D call. The CDR3 loop spans 13 amino acids. The germline CDR1 and CDR2 sequences are SGHAT and FQNNGV. The V end was cut by 0 bases, the J end by 7 bases, with 6 bases between. The CDR3 region has the DNA TGTGCCAGCAGCTTAGATCATCTCGGGGAGCTGTTTTTT. It encodes CASSLDHLGELFF.

The chain is built from TRBV11-2 and TRBJ2-7; D is perhaps TRBD2 (6 bases). The CDR3 runs 13 residues. The V and J ends lost 1 base and 12 bases respectively, with 16 bases between them. The germline gives CDR1 SGHAT, CDR2 FQNNGV. In nucleotides, the CDR3 is TGTGCCAGCAGCTTAGGTCCAGCGGGTGCTCGGTACTTC. Protein sequence: CASSLGPAGARYF.

The chain joins TRBV11-3 to TRBJ2-5, with D tentatively TRBD2 (6 bases). The CDR3 totals 14 residues. Trimming removed 4 bases at V and 3 bases at J, with 12 bases between. Germline CDR1 reads SGHNT; CDR2 reads YENEEA. The CDR3 DNA is TGTGCCAGCAGCTCCTCGGCGGGAAAAGAGACCCAGTACTTC. It is translated as CASSSSAGKETQYF.

Concerning this clone: Other DNA sequences within the sample encode an identical CDR3. The chain links TRBV27 to TRBJ2-7; perhaps TRBD2 as D (6 bases). The CDR3 is made up of 14 amino acids. V shed 5 bases and J shed 3 bases, with 14 bases lying between them. Looked up from germline, CDR1 is MNHEY and CDR2 is SMNVEV (reference sequence). This CDR3 is CASSPLGGSYEQYF. The CDR3 bases are TGTGCCAGCAGTCCCCTGGGGGGTAGCTACGAGCAGTACTTC.

Notes on this clone: A junction end diverges from the germline sequence, so it may reflect a read error. This chain links TRBV4-3 with TRBJ2-1; D may be TRBD2 (6 bases). CDR1 and CDR2 from the germline V gene are LGHNA and YSLEER. CDR3 length equals 16 residues. The CDR3 nucleotides read TGCGCCAGCAGCCAAGATAGGGGAGGCGCCTACAATAAGCAGTTCTTC. It encodes CASSQDRGGAYNKQFF.

This chain connects TRBV6-5 to TRBJ2-1; 10 bases align to TRBD2. In germline, CDR1 is MNHEY, CDR2 SVGAGI. V shed 6 bases, J shed 3 bases, and the junction held 5 bases outside the gene matches. The CDR3 extends over 15 amino acids. The CDR3 region has the DNA TGTGCCAGCAGCTGGCTAGCGGGAGTCTACAATGAGCAGTTCTTC. This gives the protein CASSWLAGVYNEQFF.

V is TRBV28 and J is TRBJ1-2, with D perhaps matching TRBD1 (6 bases). The CDR3 spans 15 residues. Deletions cut 6 bases from V and 4 bases from J, with 18 bases between. The V gene's germline CDR1 is MDHEN and CDR2 SYDVKM. This CDR3 is CASRPPTGSGYGYTF. The CDR3 DNA is TGTGCCAGCAGACCTCCCACAGGGTCGGGCTATGGCTACACCTTC.

The chain has TRBV7-2 and TRBJ1-1; 7 bases are shared with TRBD1. The V gene's germline CDR1 is SGHTA and CDR2 FQGNSA. The CDR3 runs 14 residues. V gave up 6 bases and J gave up 4 bases; unmatched junction bases: 8. CDR3 bases: TGTGCCAGCAGAGAGGGGGCGCGCAGCACTGAAGCTTTCTTT. Protein: CASREGARSTEAFF.

The chain couples TRBV9 to TRBJ2-5; possibly TRBD2 for D (6 bases). Germline CDR1 reads SGDLS; CDR2 reads YYNGEE. The V gene lost 0 bases and the J gene lost 2 bases, with 14 bases spanning the gap. The CDR3 sequence is 16 residues long. Written as DNA, the CDR3 is TGTGCCAGCAGCGTAGGTGCGGCGGGGACTCAAGAGACCCAGTACTTC. This codes for CASSVGAAGTQETQYF.

With respect to this clone: At the DNA level, this CDR3 is encoded by other sequences in the same sample as well. J is TRBJ1-3 and V is TRBV5-1; D possibly corresponds to TRBD1 (5 bases). The CDR3 has 15 amino acids. With 4 bases removed from V and 4 bases from J, the gap between germline ends came to 15 bases. Germline CDR1 is SGHRS and CDR2 is YFSETQ. CDR3 region: CASSKGQGRGNTIYF. The CDR3 nucleotides are TGCGCCAGCAGCAAAGGGCAGGGTAGGGGAAACACCATATATTTT.

This chain connects TRBV5-5 to TRBJ1-6; TRBD1 aligns across 8 bases. Trimming removed 4 bases from V and 7 bases from J; junction bases left unmatched: 10. Germline-derived CDR1 and CDR2 are SGHKS and YYEKEE (reference sequence). This CDR3 comprises 16 residues. For the CDR3, the DNA is TGTGCCAGCAGCCGGGCTGGACAGGGAGGGAATTCACCCCTCCACTTT. The encoded protein is CASSRAGQGGNSPLHF. Using reference TRBV5-5 and TRBJ1-6 for the parts outside the CDR3, the full variable domain is DAGVTQSPTHLIKTRGQQVTLRCSPISGHKSVSWYQQVLGQGPQFIFQYYEKEERGRGNFPDRFSARQFPNYSSELNVNALLLGDSALYLCASSRAGQGGNSPLHFGNGTRLTVT.

This chain uses TRBV29-1 with TRBJ2-3, with D hard to call. Germline-derived CDR1 and CDR2 are SQVTM and ANQGSEA. The CDR3 runs to 12 residues. Trimming pared 6 bases from V and 2 bases from J, leaving 9 bases between. CDR3 in DNA: TGCAGCGTCCACACATCCACAGATACGCAGTATTTT. Amino acid sequence: CSVHTSTDTQYF.

This chain connects TRBV9 to TRBJ1-2; D might be TRBD1 (6 bases). This CDR3 spans 15 amino acids. Germline V CDR1 and CDR2: SGDLS, YYNGEE. Trimming shortened V by 2 bases and J by 8 bases, and 19 bases separated the two germline ends. CDR3 amino acids: CASSVSGTPDGGYTF. CDR3 in DNA: TGTGCCAGCAGCGTCTCCGGGACACCCGATGGAGGCTACACCTTC.

The chain combines TRBV27 with TRBJ1-6; perhaps TRBD1 as D (6 bases). Germline CDR1 is MNHEY and CDR2 is SMNVEV (reference sequence). V was clipped by 6 bases and J by 6 bases, with 18 bases between them. This CDR3 spans 16 amino acids. The CDR3 loop reads CASRTGGGQGNSPLHF. The CDR3 DNA sequence: TGTGCCAGCAGAACCGGAGGGGGGCAGGGTAATTCACCCCTCCACTTT.

This chain links TRBV7-2 with TRBJ1-5, with D perhaps TRBD1 (5 bases). With 5 bases removed from V and 11 bases from J, the gap between germline ends came to 16 bases. CDR1 is SGHTA, CDR2 FQGNSA, per germline. This CDR3 region has 13 residues. The CDR3 nucleotides are TGTGCCAGCAGCCGCCAGGGATATCAAGCCCAGCATTTT. Protein: CASSRQGYQAQHF. The variable domain in full, completed from reference TRBV7-2 and TRBJ1-5, reads GAGVSQSPSNKVTEKGKDVELRCDPISGHTALYWYRQSLGQGLEFLIYFQGNSAPDKSGLPSDRFSAERTGGSVSTLTIQRTQQEDSAVYLCASSRQGYQAQHFGDGTRLSIL.

J is TRBJ1-3 and V is TRBV7-9, with no clear D. The CDR3 has 16 amino acids. V gave up 0 bases and J gave up 0 bases, with 9 bases separating them. The germline gives CDR1 SEHNR, CDR2 FQNEAQ (reference sequence). The CDR3 DNA is TGTGCCAGCAGCTTAGCGTTGGCAGACTCTGGAAACACCATATATTTT. Its protein is CASSLALADSGNTIYF.

The chain joins TRBV14 to TRBJ2-3; 11 positions match TRBD2. The CDR3 length is 17 residues. Germline V gene data show CDR1 as SGHDN and CDR2 as FVKESK. J gave up 1 base and V 4 bases, and 7 bases lay outside the gene matches. CDR3 nucleotide sequence: TGTGCCAGCAGCCGACCGGGACTAGCGGATCGCACAGATACGCAGTATTTT. Its translation is CASSRPGLADRTDTQYF.